This T cell receptor beta chain originates from a study of CD8 T cells in ankylosing spondylitis. In this sample, this clonotype turned up a few times. What it binds is unknown. Overall study findings and caveats: Before this, some motif variants had been reported in reactive arthritis synovial fluid and blood. Disease-linked clones were found to be CD8+ and relatively rare in peripheral blood. Made up of fewer than ten highly homologous variants, a TCR beta motif appeared characteristic of ankylosing spondylitis blood. Reported data indicate significant enrichment of disease-linked clones within matched ankylosing spondylitis synovial fluid.

Germline values: CDR1 SGHTS, CDR2 YDEGEE. The CDR3 consists of 14 residues. V lost 3 bases to trimming and J lost 6 bases, with 15 bases between them. By quantitative 5'-RACE with molecular barcodes, the TCR beta libraries were made. TCRdb passed the 5' RACE reads through MiXCR, listing each CDR3 protein once. Among 800,000 to 900,000 distinct CDR3 sequences listed, approximately 12% were seen once. The V and J genes are TRBV5-8 and TRBJ1-2; D gene unclear. Sequenced: blood, either unsorted or a sorted T cell fraction (not recorded which). The clonotype was recovered from a male donor with ankylosing spondylitis. CDR3 sequence: CASSSPGSGDGYTF. The CDR3 coding sequence is TGTGCCAGCAGCTCCCCGGGATCAGGAGATGGCTACACCTTC.